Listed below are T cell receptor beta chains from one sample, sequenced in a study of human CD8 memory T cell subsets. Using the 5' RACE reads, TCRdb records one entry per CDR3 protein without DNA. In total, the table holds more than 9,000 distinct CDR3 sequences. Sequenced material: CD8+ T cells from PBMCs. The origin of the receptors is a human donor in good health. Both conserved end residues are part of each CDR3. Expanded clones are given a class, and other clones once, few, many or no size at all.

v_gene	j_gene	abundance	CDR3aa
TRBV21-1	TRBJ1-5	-	CASSKVGGGSHQPQHF
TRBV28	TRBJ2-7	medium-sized	CASTLFGGSYEQYF
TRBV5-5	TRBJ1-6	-	CASSLEVALSPLHF
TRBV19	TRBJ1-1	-	CASSMGAGGVREAFF
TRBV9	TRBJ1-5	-	CASSEEGQGINQPQHF
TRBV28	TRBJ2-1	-	CASSLRGTEEENEQFF
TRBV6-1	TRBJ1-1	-	CASSAWQNTEAFF
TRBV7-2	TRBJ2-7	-	CASSLDQAGRYEQYF
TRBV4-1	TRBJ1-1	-	CASSEDYRAFGSEAFF
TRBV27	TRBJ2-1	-	CASSSRFYNEQFF
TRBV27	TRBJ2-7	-	CASSPGASYEQYF
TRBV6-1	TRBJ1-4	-	CASSEDRAYEKLFF
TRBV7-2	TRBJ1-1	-	CASSSFRMNTEAFF
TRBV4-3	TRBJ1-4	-	CASSQIPMGEKLFF